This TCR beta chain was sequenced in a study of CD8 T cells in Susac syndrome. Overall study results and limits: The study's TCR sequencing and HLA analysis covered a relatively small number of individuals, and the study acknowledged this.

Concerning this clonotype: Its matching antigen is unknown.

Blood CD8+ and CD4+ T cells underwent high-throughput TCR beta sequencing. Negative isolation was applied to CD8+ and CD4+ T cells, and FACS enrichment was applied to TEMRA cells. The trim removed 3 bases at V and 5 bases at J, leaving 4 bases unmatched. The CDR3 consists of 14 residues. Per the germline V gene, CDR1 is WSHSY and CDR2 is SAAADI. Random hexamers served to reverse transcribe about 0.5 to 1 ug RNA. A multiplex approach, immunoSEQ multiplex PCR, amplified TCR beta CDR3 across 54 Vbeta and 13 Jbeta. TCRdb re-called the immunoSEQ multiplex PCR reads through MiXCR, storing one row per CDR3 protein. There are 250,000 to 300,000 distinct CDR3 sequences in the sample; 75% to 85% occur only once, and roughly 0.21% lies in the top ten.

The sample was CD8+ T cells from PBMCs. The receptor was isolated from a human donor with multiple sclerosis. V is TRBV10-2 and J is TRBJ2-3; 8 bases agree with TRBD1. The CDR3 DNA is TGCGCCAGCAGTGACAGGGGGCCTAGAGATACGCAGTATTTT. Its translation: CASSDRGPRDTQYF.